This TCR beta chain was identified in a study of STAT5B mutations in CD4+ large granular lymphocyte leukemia. Germline CDR1 is SGDLS and CDR2 is YYNGEE. This CDR3 has 13 amino acids. V lost 3 bases and J lost 1, with 7 bases in between. The protocol was immunoSEQ multiplex PCR, while the TCRdb copy is restricted to in-frame clones and leaves out a portion. The table shows 35,000 or so clones, with 69% occurring only once. The clonotype originates from a human donor in good health. This sequence joins TRBV9 and TRBJ2-5; no clear D. The sequencing input was CD4+ T cells from blood buffy coats. The CDR3 sequence is CASSEALQETQYF. CDR3 DNA: TGTGCCAGCAGCGAAGCGCTCCAAGAGACCCAGTACTTC.